This T cell receptor beta chain was identified during a study of blood T cell repertoires in COVID-19 (dated by TCRdb to the early 2020s). At the level of the whole study: Collaborator samples came from the United States, Italy and Spain and covered acute and convalescent phases of COVID-19. Samples came from the ongoing ImmuneRACE study (first 160 participants) plus 1,254 subjects from 6 global collaborators. HLA class I and class II types, where available, came from metadata supplied by the sample provider rather than from assay-based typing. The repertoires were made available in a free public database intended to serve as a resource for research on the immune response to SARS-CoV-2. Subjects who had been exposed to COVID-19, were actively infected with it, or had recovered from it provided the deeply sampled blood TCRbeta repertoires that made up the dataset. A de-identified subject ID, COVID-19 status, age in years and sex were almost always included in the sample metadata. The prospective study material was composed of cDNA or gDNA derived from T cells, B-cell-depleted T cells, or PBMCs. Findings and caveats that apply to the study as a whole: The amount of clinical and demographic metadata varied by source and participant and was provided uncurated.

In Seattle, one collaborating source enrolled patients while the infection was active and tracked those patients longitudinally over the course of disease. Collaborating institutions collected whole blood in K2EDTA tubes following their own protocols. Collaborator samples were shipped for TCRbeta analysis as frozen whole blood, isolated PBMCs, or DNA extracted from either sample type. On this clone: Which antigen it targets is not known. No much larger clone exists at a distance of one base, and base qualities are not known.

According to the germline V gene, CDR1 reads SGHVS and CDR2 reads FQNEAQ. The CDR3 goes from the cysteine to the phenylalanine over 17 residues. The DNA shown is the 51-base CDR3, in frame from base 1. Trimming removed 1 base from V and 6 bases from J, leaving 19 bases between the germline ends. TCRbeta CDR3 regions were amplified from genomic DNA using the immunoSEQ Assay, a bias-controlled multiplex PCR. In the paper's pipeline: The number of nucleated cells in each sample was estimated from the amplification of reference gene primers within the assay. To quantify the absolute abundance of each unique TCRbeta CDR3 rearrangement, sequence reads were collapsed and filtered. For each sample, productive Simpson clonality was calculated as the square root of Simpson's diversity index over productive rearrangements. TCRdb took this table from immuneACCESS and kept in-frame rearrangements with V and J called. Such tables lack part of the clones; where checked against another copy, unresolved V genes explain under half of the gap, and the rest is unexplained. V and J calls plus clone size are reproduced from that table; the DNA served to infer D and trimming. This sample holds approximately 230,000 clones; approximately 88% were observed only once. The top ten clones comprise around 6.5% of the sample.

The clonotype was recovered from a woman aged 25 to 39 with COVID-19, enrolled during active disease. The rearrangement combines TRBV7-8 with TRBJ1-5; the D region possibly corresponds to TRBD1 (5 bases align). The specimen sequenced was peripheral blood. In nucleotide form, the sequence is TGTGCCAGCAGCTTAGGCCATGGGGGAGGGCCTGGTCAGCCCCAGCATTTT. It is translated as CASSLGHGGGPGQPQHF.